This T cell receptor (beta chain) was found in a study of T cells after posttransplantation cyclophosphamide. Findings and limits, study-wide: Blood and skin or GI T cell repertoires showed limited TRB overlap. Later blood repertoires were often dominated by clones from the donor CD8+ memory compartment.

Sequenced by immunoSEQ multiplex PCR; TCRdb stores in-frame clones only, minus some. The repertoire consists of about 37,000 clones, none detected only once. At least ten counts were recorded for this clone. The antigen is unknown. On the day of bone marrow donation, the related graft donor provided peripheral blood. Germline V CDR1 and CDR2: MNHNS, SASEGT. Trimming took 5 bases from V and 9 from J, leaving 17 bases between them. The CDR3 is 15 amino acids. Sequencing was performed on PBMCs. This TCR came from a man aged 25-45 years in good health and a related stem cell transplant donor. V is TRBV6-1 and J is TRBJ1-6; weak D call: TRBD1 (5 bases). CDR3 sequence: CASSPRGGAISPLHF. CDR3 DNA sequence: TGTGCCAGCAGTCCCCGTGGAGGGGCTATTTCACCCCTCCACTTT.